This TCR beta chain was observed in a study of beta chain features in type 1 diabetes. Sequencing targeted expressed TCRB transcripts, as all isolated RNA had been reverse transcribed. Here immunoSEQ multiplex PCR was the method, and the copy in TCRdb shows in-frame clones only, minus some. The sample carries hundreds of thousands of clones, roughly 12% recorded once. This clone was picked up a small number of times. No antigen is known for it. Germline V gives CDR1 LGHNA, CDR2 YSLEER. The J segment lost 0 bases and the V segment lost 0 bases, leaving 7 bases of the junction unmatched. This CDR3 has 18 amino acids. Study-level results: Shortening of TCRB CDR3s, moderate but significant, appeared in all four CD4+ subsets of Type 1 diabetes patients.

The specimen was naive CD4+ T cells from blood. The chain joins TRBV4-3 to TRBJ2-2; 7 bases are shared with TRBD2. This TCR was sampled from a man younger than 35 in good health. CDR3 sequence reads: CASSQEALAAANTGELFF. The CDR3 DNA sequence: TGCGCCAGCAGCCAAGAGGCCCTAGCGGCTGCGAACACCGGGGAGCTGTTTTTT.